The 29 T cell receptor beta chains listed next were all sequenced from one sample in a study of blood T cell repertoires in COVID-19. The table came from immunoSEQ multiplex PCR; TCRdb's copy has only in-frame clones and leaves some out. The sample consists of a few hundred thousand clones, roughly 87% of them appearing once. Sequencing used peripheral blood. Receptors were obtained from a woman between 40 and 55 years old who had recovered from COVID-19.

This clone was counted once. The genes are TRBV29-1 and TRBJ1-1; 8 bases are shared with TRBD1. Germline lookup yields CDR1 SQVTM and CDR2 ANQGSEA. This CDR3 is 12 amino acids long. Germline trimming cut 7 bases from V and 1 base from J; bases unmatched to any gene: 2. Here the CDR3 reads CSAGQGNTEAFF. Written as DNA, the CDR3 is TGCAGCGCAGGACAGGGGAACACTGAAGCTTTCTTT. The whole variable domain, remainder taken from reference TRBV29-1 and TRBJ1-1, is SAVISQKPSRDICQRGTSLTIQCQVDSQVTMMFWYRQQPGQSLTLIATANQGSEATYESGFVIDKFPISRPNLTFSTLTVSNMSPEDSSIYLCSAGQGNTEAFFGQGTRLTVV.

The genes are TRBV2 and TRBJ2-3; 7 bases line up with TRBD1. V lost 6 bases and J lost 0; bases outside the gene matches: 3. Germline V gene sequence: CDR1 SNHLY, CDR2 FYNNEI. The CDR3 totals 14 residues. CDR3: CASRTGHSTDTQYF. CDR3 DNA sequence: TGTGCCAGCAGGACAGGGCATAGCACAGATACGCAGTATTTT.

The J gene is TRBJ1-1, the V gene TRBV7-2, with TRBD1 matching 7 bases. The V gene's germline CDR1 is SGHTA and CDR2 FQGNSA. After removal of 2 bases from V and 0 bases from J, the junction contained 3 bases not matched to a gene. This CDR3 region has 15 residues. In DNA form, the CDR3 reads TGTGCCAGCAGCTTATCCGGGACAGTGAACACTGAAGCTTTCTTT. This codes for CASSLSGTVNTEAFF. The whole variable domain, filled in from reference TRBV7-2 and TRBJ1-1, reads GAGVSQSPSNKVTEKGKDVELRCDPISGHTALYWYRQSLGQGLEFLIYFQGNSAPDKSGLPSDRFSAERTGGSVSTLTIQRTQQEDSAVYLCASSLSGTVNTEAFFGQGTRLTVV.

The chain recombines TRBV4-2 with TRBJ2-1; 9 bases fit TRBD2. This CDR3 region has 17 residues. The J segment lost 6 bases and the V segment lost 0 bases, leaving 9 bases of the junction unmatched. Germline assignment: CDR1 LGHNA and CDR2 YNFKEQ. In nucleotides, the CDR3 is TGTGCCAGCAGCCAAGAGCTGGGGCGGGGGGGCCGCAATGAGCAGTTCTTC. Amino acids: CASSQELGRGGRNEQFF.

Here the CDR3 reads CASSPGGGNSNEQFF. The CDR3 DNA sequence: TGTGCCAGCAGCCCTGGCGGGGGTAACTCCAATGAGCAGTTCTTC. The chain employs TRBV7-3 and TRBJ2-1; TRBD2 aligns across 7 bases. Germline CDR1 and CDR2: SGHTA and FQGTGA. J lost 6 bases, V lost 5 bases, and 10 bases had no gene match. The CDR3 is 15 amino acids.

The chain recombines TRBV19 with TRBJ2-7; D unresolved. The CDR3 loop spans 10 amino acids. The ends were cut back, 6 bases at V and 8 bases at J, with 8 bases in the middle. Germline values: CDR1 LNHDA, CDR2 SQIVND (reference sequence). This CDR3 reads CASSQQKQYV. The CDR3 DNA is TGTGCCAGTAGCCAACAGAAGCAGTACGTC.

The V gene is TRBV15, the J gene TRBJ1-6; 9 bases align to TRBD1. The CDR3 covers 15 residues. Trimming at V came to 2 bases and at J to 10 bases, leaving 6 bases not matched to a gene. Per the germline V gene, CDR1 is LNHNV and CDR2 is YYDKDF (reference sequence). The CDR3 DNA follows: TGTGCCACCAGCAGAAACAGGGGGCAAGAATCACCCCTCCACTTT. Translation: CATSRNRGQESPLHF.

This chain's CDR3 is CASSSTGAATNEKLFF. In DNA, the CDR3 is TGCGCCAGCAGCAGTACAGGGGCTGCAACTAATGAAAAACTGTTTTTT. The chain employs TRBV5-1 and TRBJ1-4, with TRBD1 identical over 7 bases. Germline CDR1 and CDR2: SGHRS and YFSETQ. The CDR3 length is 16 residues. The V segment lost 4 bases and the J segment 0 bases; nucleotides outside the gene matches: 6. Looking up the rest from reference TRBV5-1 and TRBJ1-4 gives the full variable domain: KAGVTQTPRYLIKTRGQQVTLSCSPISGHRSVSWYQQTPGQGLQFLFEYFSETQRNKGNFPGRFSGRQFSNSRSEMNVSTLELGDSALYLCASSSTGAATNEKLFFGSGTQLSVL.

This clone was observed once. V and J are TRBV23-1 and TRBJ1-1; D might be TRBD1 (6 bases). TRBV23-1 is an open reading frame, and its role is uncertain. V dropped 0 bases and J dropped 13 bases, with 15 bases sitting between them. The CDR3 length is 13 residues. The CDR3 nucleotides read TGCGCCAGCAGTCAATCGTTAAAGGGGGTTGGTTTCTTT. Translation gives CASSQSLKGVGFF.

The CDR3 coding sequence is TGCAGCGTTGAAAGCGGGAGGGCCGACAATGAGCAGTTCTTC. It yields the protein CSVESGRADNEQFF. The chain employs TRBV29-1 and TRBJ2-1; TRBD2 aligns across 10 bases. The CDR3 is 14 residues long. V gave up 2 bases and J gave up 5 bases; unmatched junction bases: 3. From germline, CDR1 is SQVTM and CDR2 ANQGSEA.

The V call is TRBV18, the J call TRBJ2-7; TRBD2 agrees at 7 bases. The CDR3 consists of 14 residues. V lost 6 bases, J lost 4 bases, and 9 bases stayed unmatched. Germline V gene sequence: CDR1 KGHSH, CDR2 LQKENI. The CDR3 reads CASSEASGRYEQYF. CDR3 nucleotide sequence: TGTGCCAGCTCCGAGGCTAGCGGCCGATACGAGCAGTACTTC.

This chain joins TRBV29-1 and TRBJ2-3; no clear D. Per germline, CDR1 SQVTM and CDR2 ANQGSEA. Trimming pared 5 bases from V and 7 bases from J, leaving 10 bases between. The CDR3 length is 11 residues. The CDR3 DNA reads as TGCAGCGTTCCCCAGGTGAATACGCAGTATTTT. Its translation: CSVPQVNTQYF.

This chain joins TRBV27 and TRBJ2-7; maybe TRBD2 (5 bases). CDR1 is MNHEY, CDR2 SMNVEV, per germline (reference sequence). Trimming took 5 bases from V and 6 from J, leaving 20 bases between them. The CDR3 has 15 amino acids. The CDR3 DNA follows: TGTGCCAGCAGTCTAGCCGAAAGTTGGGGTGGCGAGCAGTACTTC. Translating gives CASSLAESWGGEQYF.

The V and J genes are TRBV24-1 and TRBJ1-1, with D perhaps matching TRBD1 (5 bases). The CDR3 length is 16 residues. Germline assignment: CDR1 KGHDR and CDR2 SFDVKD. With 12 bases removed from V and 0 bases from J, the gap between germline ends came to 22 bases. CDR3 DNA sequence: TGTGCCGGGGGGGAGACGGAACTCCCTATGAACACTGAAGCTTTCTTT. It is translated as CAGGETELPMNTEAFF.

The CDR3 is CASYGLPGPYEQYV. CDR3 sequence (DNA): TGTGCCAGCTACGGACTCCCCGGTCCCTACGAGCAGTACGTC. V gene TRBV21-1 combines with J gene TRBJ2-7; the table's D call, TRBD2, has no DNA check behind it. TRBV21-1 is a listed pseudogene. This CDR3 spans 14 amino acids.

The J gene is TRBJ1-2, the V gene TRBV3-1 (or the pseudogene TRBV3-2); 7 bases are shared with TRBD1. V was clipped by 6 bases and J by 8 bases; unmatched bases: 12. The CDR3 has 14 residues. Per the germline V gene, CDR1 is LGHDT and CDR2 is YNNKEL (reference sequence). In DNA form, the CDR3 reads TGTGCCAGCAGTCTTGGACAGGCCCCTTCCGGCTACACCTTC. The encoded protein is CASSLGQAPSGYTF.

The CDR3 DNA reads TGTGCCAGCAGCTTGGGCAGGGGGGACAATGAGCAGTTCTTC. Amino acids: CASSLGRGDNEQFF. The chain recombines TRBV5-6 with TRBJ2-1; possible D gene TRBD1, 7 bases. The CDR3 runs 14 residues. Per germline, CDR1 SGHDT and CDR2 YYEEEE. V was pared by 0 bases and J by 5 bases, with 9 bases between.

This clone was detected once. This chain links TRBV7-9 with TRBJ1-2; TRBD1 agrees at 9 bases. There are 14 residues in the CDR3. The V segment lost 5 bases and the J segment 7 bases; nucleotides outside the gene matches: 8. CDR1 and CDR2 from the germline V gene are SEHNR and FQNEAQ (reference sequence). The CDR3, as DNA: TGTGCCAGCAGCCCACCAGGACAGGGGTCTGGCTACACCTTC. Translated, it gives CASSPPGQGSGYTF.

This clone has a single count. This chain uses TRBV7-9 with TRBJ2-5, with 9 bases fitting TRBD2. The germline V gene has CDR1 SEHNR and CDR2 FQNEAQ (reference sequence). Losses at the gene ends were 5 bases for V and 2 bases for J; bases not matched to a gene: 18. This CDR3 has 19 amino acids. CDR3 sequence (DNA): TGTGCCAGCAGCCATCCTCCGGGGACTAGCCTCTTAAAACAAGAGACCCAGTACTTC. Translation gives CASSHPPGTSLLKQETQYF.

The chain carries TRBV19 and TRBJ1-1; tentatively, D is TRBD1 (6 bases). V was trimmed by 5 bases and J by 2 bases, leaving 12 bases between them. The V gene's germline CDR1 is LNHDA and CDR2 SQIVND (reference sequence). The CDR3 has 14 residues. The CDR3: CASSLQGQNTEAFF. The CDR3 DNA sequence: TGTGCCAGTAGTTTGCAGGGGCAAAACACTGAAGCTTTCTTT.

The chain employs TRBV5-1 and TRBJ1-2, with 12 positions matching TRBD1. Trimming removed 5 bases from V and 4 bases from J; junction bases left unmatched: 6. CDR1 and CDR2 (germline): SGHRS, YFSETQ. The CDR3 loop spans 15 amino acids. The CDR3 DNA sequence: TGCGCCAGCAGTTCCGGGACAGGGGGCATCTATGGCTACACCTTC. Translating gives CASSSGTGGIYGYTF.

The chain uses TRBV5-5 and TRBJ2-3; 11 positions agree with TRBD2. With 7 bases clipped from V and 4 bases from J, the junction kept 11 bases outside the gene matches. The CDR3 extends over 16 amino acids. Germline V gene lookup returns CDR1 SGHKS and CDR2 YYEKEE (reference sequence). CDR3 in DNA: TGTGCCAGCGTCCGTTTGACTAGCGGGAACGCAGATACGCAGTATTTT. It specifies CASVRLTSGNADTQYF.

The chain uses TRBV12-3 or TRBV12-4 and TRBJ1-6, with D uncertain. The CDR3 is 13 amino acids. Trimming removed 2 bases at V and 10 bases at J, with 9 bases between. The CDR3 sequence: CASSLQSGSPLHF. The CDR3 coding sequence is TGTGCCAGCAGTTTACAATCGGGGTCACCCCTCCACTTT.

This rearrangement joins TRBV7-2 to TRBJ2-1, with 11 bases identical to TRBD1. The V gene's germline CDR1 is SGHTA and CDR2 FQGNSA. The length of the CDR3 is 17 residues. V dropped 2 bases and J dropped 5; count of bases not matched to a gene: 8. The CDR3 DNA follows: TGTGCCAGCAGCTTATTTTTTGGACAGGGGGCTCACAATGAGCAGTTCTTC. This encodes CASSLFFGQGAHNEQFF.

The rearrangement links TRBV2 to TRBJ2-2; a possible D gene is TRBD2 (5 bases). The V gene lost 6 bases and the J gene lost 6 bases, with 11 bases spanning the gap. The germline V gene has CDR1 SNHLY and CDR2 FYNNEI. The length of the CDR3 is 13 residues. The CDR3 reads CASSGLAAGELFF. The CDR3, as DNA: TGTGCCAGCAGCGGGCTAGCCGCCGGGGAGCTGTTTTTT.

This clone was seen only once. This sequence joins TRBV5-5 and TRBJ2-7; D uncertain. The CDR3 covers 14 residues. V was cut by 3 bases and J by 0 bases, with 10 bases left in between. Germline V lookup: CDR1 SGHKS, CDR2 YYEKEE (reference sequence). The CDR3 DNA is TGTGCCAGCAGCTACCCTGGCAGCTCCTACGAGCAGTACGTC. It yields the protein CASSYPGSSYEQYV.

This chain links TRBV10-2 with TRBJ2-7; 7 bases are shared with TRBD1. Germline V gives CDR1 WSHSY, CDR2 SAAADI. CDR3 size: 18 residues. V was pared by 2 bases and J by 3 bases, with 16 bases of the junction left unmatched. The CDR3 nucleotides are TGCGCCAGCAGTGAGACCCTGAGAGCGAACAGGGGAAACTACGAGCAGTACTTC. It codes for CASSETLRANRGNYEQYF.

This chain joins TRBV30 and TRBJ1-6; D remains ambiguous. V lost 4 bases and J lost 8, with 12 bases in between. The CDR3 extends over 13 amino acids. Germline V lookup: CDR1 GTSNPN, CDR2 SVGIG (reference sequence). The CDR3 DNA follows: TGTGCCTGGAATCCCGGGTTAGATTCACCCCTCCACTTT. Translated: CAWNPGLDSPLHF.

The chain recombines TRBV11-2 with TRBJ2-7; TRBD2 might be the D (6 bases). Per germline, CDR1 SGHAT and CDR2 FQNNGV. The CDR3 runs to 15 residues. Trimming shortened V by 5 bases and J by 9 bases, and 23 bases separated the two germline ends. In DNA, the CDR3 is TGTGCCAGCAGCCGAATCCGGGACTCAGATACGCTGCAGTACGTC. Translation gives CASSRIRDSDTLQYV.